This T cell receptor beta chain was profiled in a study of cytomegalovirus exposure and HLA in healthy donors. Notes on the study in general: Later analysis showed most CMV-associated TCR beta chains appearing HLA-restricted. Three chains linked to CMV were shown in vitro to be specific for CMV antigens.

13 Jbeta primers and 60 Vbeta primers were used for the PCR. TCRdb keeps only in-frame clones here, not all; method: immunoSEQ multiplex PCR. The sample consists of roughly 150,000 clones, more than 75% of them appearing once. This CDR3 has 15 amino acids. CDR1 MRHNA and CDR2 SNTAGT come from the germline V gene. Trimming pared 3 bases from V and 0 bases from J, leaving 9 bases between. With respect to this clone: The antigen remains undetermined.

Healthy individuals who donated bone marrow served as the donors. Nominal health characterized the donors when sampled, though unrecorded immune exposures were likely. Sequenced input: PBMCs. This chain uses TRBV6-4 with TRBJ2-1; the D gene is possibly TRBD1 (5 bases). This TCR derives from a girl aged 5 to 17 in good health and CMV-seropositive. The CDR3 bases are TGTGCCAGCAGTGAAGGGGCCAGCTCCTACAATGAGCAGTTCTTC. It codes for CASSEGASSYNEQFF.